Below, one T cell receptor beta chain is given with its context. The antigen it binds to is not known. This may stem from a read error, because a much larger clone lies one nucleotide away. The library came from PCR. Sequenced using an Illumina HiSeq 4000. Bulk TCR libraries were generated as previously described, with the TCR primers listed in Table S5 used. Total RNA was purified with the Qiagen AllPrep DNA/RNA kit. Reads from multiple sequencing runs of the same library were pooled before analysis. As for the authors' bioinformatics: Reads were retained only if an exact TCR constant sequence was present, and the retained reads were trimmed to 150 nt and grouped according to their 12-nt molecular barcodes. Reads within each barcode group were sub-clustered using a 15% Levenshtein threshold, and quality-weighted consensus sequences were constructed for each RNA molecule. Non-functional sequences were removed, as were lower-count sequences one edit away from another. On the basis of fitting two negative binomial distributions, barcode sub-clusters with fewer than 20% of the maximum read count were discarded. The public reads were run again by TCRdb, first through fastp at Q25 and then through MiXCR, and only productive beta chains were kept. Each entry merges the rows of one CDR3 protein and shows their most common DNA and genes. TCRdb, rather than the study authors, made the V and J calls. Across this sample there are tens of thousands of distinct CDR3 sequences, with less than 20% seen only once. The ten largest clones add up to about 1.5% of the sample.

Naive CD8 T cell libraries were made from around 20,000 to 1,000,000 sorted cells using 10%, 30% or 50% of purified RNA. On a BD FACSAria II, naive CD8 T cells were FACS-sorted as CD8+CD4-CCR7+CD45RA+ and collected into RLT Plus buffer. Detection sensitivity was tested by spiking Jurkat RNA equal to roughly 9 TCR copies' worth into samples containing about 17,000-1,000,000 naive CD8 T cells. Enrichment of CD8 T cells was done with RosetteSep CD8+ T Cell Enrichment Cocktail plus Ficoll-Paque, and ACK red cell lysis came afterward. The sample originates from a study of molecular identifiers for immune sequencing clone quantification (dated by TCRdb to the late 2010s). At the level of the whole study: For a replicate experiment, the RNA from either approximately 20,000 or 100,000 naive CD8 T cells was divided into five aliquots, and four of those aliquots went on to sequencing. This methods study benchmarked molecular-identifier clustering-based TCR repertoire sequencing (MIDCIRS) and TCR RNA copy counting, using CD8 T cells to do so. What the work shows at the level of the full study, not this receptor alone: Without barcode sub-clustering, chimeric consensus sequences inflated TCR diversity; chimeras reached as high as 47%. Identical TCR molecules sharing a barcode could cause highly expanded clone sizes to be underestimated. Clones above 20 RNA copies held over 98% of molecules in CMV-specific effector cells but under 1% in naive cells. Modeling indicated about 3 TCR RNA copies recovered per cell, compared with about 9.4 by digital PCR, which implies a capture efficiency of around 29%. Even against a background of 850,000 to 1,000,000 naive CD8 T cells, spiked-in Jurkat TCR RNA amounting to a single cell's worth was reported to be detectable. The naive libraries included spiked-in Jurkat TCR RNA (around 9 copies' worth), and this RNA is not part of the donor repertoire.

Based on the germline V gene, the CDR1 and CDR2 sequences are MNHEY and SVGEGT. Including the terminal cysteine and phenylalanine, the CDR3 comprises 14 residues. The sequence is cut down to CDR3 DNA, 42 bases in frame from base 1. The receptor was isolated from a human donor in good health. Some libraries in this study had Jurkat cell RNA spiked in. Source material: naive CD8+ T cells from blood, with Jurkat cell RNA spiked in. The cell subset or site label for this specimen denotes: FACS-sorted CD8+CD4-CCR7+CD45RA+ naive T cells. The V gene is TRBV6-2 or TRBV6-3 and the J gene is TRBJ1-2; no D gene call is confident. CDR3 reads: CASSYSGIGYGYIF. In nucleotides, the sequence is TGTGCCAGCAGTTACTCTGGGATCGGCTATGGCTACATCTTC.